Presented here are 12 T cell receptor beta chains from one specimen sequenced in a study of cytomegalovirus exposure and HLA in healthy donors. The PCR contained 60 Vbeta and 13 Jbeta primers. Only in-frame clones appear in the TCRdb table, and some are missing; sequencing was by immunoSEQ multiplex PCR. The table records approximately 200,000 clones, 75% to 85% of them present only once. The specimen sequenced was PBMCs. The source is a girl between 5 and 17 years old in good health and CMV-seropositive.

The V call is TRBV19, the J call TRBJ1-1, with TRBD1 identical over 7 bases. The junction had 15 bases not matched to a gene; V was cut back by 5 bases and J by 9 bases. The CDR3 runs 15 residues. CDR1 and CDR2 (germline): LNHDA, SQIVND (reference sequence). This CDR3 reads CASSEQGTYSSKAFF. DNA of the CDR3: TGTGCCAGTAGTGAACAGGGGACCTACTCCTCAAAAGCTTTCTTT.

As regards this clone: A read error may account for a junction end that differs from germline. Other DNA sequences in the sample encode the same CDR3. The chain links TRBV6-5 to TRBJ1-1; maybe TRBD1 (6 bases). This CDR3 spans 13 amino acids. Germline CDR1 and CDR2: MNHEY and SVGAGI. The CDR3 sequence is CASSYSTGTEAFF. The CDR3 bases are TGTGCCAGCAGTTACTCGACAGGAACTGAAGCTTTTTTT.

The chain has TRBV19 and TRBJ1-5; 10 bases fit TRBD1. Trimming at V came to 6 bases and at J to 4 bases, leaving 6 bases not matched to a gene. The CDR3 has 15 residues. The V gene's germline CDR1 is LNHDA and CDR2 SQIVND (reference sequence). Here the CDR3 reads CASRETGGDNQPQHF. The CDR3 region has the DNA TGTGCCAGTAGAGAGACAGGGGGCGATAATCAGCCCCAGCATTTT.

The chain has TRBV11-3 and TRBJ2-5; D is ambiguous. This CDR3 is 14 amino acids long. Germline loops: CDR1 SGHNT, CDR2 YENEEA. Between the trimmed V and J ends, which lost 2 bases and 4 bases, there was a span of 11 bases. The CDR3 spells CASSLPPDIETQYF. In nucleotides, the CDR3 is TGTGCCAGCAGCTTACCCCCCGACATAGAGACCCAGTACTTC. The full variable domain, completed using reference TRBV11-3 and TRBJ2-5, is EAGVVQSPRYKIIEKKQPVAFWCNPISGHNTLYWYLQNLGQGPELLIRYENEEAVDDSQLPKDRFSAERLKGVDSTLKIQPAELGDSAVYLCASSLPPDIETQYFGPGTRLLVL.

V is TRBV7-2 and J is TRBJ2-2; 10 bases align to TRBD2. This CDR3 is built from 17 residues. V dropped 4 bases and J dropped 5; count of bases not matched to a gene: 10. Germline loops: CDR1 SGHTA, CDR2 FQGNSA. The CDR3 protein is CASSSDLLAGVTGELFF. The DNA for the CDR3 is TGTGCCAGCAGCTCCGACCTCCTAGCGGGGGTTACCGGGGAGCTGTTTTTT.

The chain recombines TRBV7-2 with TRBJ2-3; perhaps TRBD2 as D (7 bases). Germline lookup yields CDR1 SGHTA and CDR2 FQGNSA. CDR3 size: 14 residues. V lost 7 bases and J 4 bases, leaving 15 bases between the germline ends. Written as DNA, the CDR3 is TGTGCCAGCATCGTGGGGGGGGCCTCAGATACGCAGTATTTT. Translation gives CASIVGGASDTQYF.

The chain combines TRBV9 with TRBJ2-1; 13 bases are a match to TRBD2. CDR1 and CDR2 from the germline V gene are SGDLS and YYNGEE. The V and J ends lost 0 bases and 6 bases, in that order; junction bases with no gene match: 9. This CDR3 is 18 amino acids long. CDR3 coding DNA: TGTGCCAGCAGCGTAGGACCCACACTAGCGGGGGGGGCCAATGAGCAGTTCTTC. Amino acid sequence: CASSVGPTLAGGANEQFF.

The genes are TRBV2 and TRBJ2-1, with 7 bases fitting TRBD2. With 4 bases clipped from V and 4 bases from J, the junction kept 7 bases outside the gene matches. CDR3 length: 15 amino acids. Germline CDR1 and CDR2: SNHLY and FYNNEI. CDR3 loop: CASSVAGVGYNEQFF. CDR3 bases: TGTGCCAGCAGTGTGGCGGGGGTTGGGTACAATGAGCAGTTCTTC.

The gene calls are TRBV5-4 and TRBJ2-5; 12 bases line up with TRBD2. Trimming removed 2 bases from V and 2 bases from J; junction bases left unmatched: 1. Germline CDR1 and CDR2: SGHNT and YYREEE (reference sequence). The CDR3 runs 15 residues. This CDR3 reads CASSLTSGGQETQYF. The CDR3, as DNA: TGTGCCAGCAGCTTAACTAGCGGGGGGCAAGAGACCCAGTACTTC.

The J gene is TRBJ2-7, the V gene TRBV7-2; possibly TRBD1 for D (6 bases). CDR1 SGHTA and CDR2 FQGNSA come from the germline V gene. The CDR3 is made up of 14 amino acids. V was cut by 2 bases and J by 3 bases, with 11 bases left in between. CDR3 protein: CASSLMGQSYEQYF. The CDR3 nucleotides are TGTGCCAGCAGCTTAATGGGACAAAGCTACGAGCAGTACTTC.

This clone came up once. The chain links TRBV6-5 to TRBJ1-6; D is perhaps TRBD1 (6 bases). The ends were cut back, 6 bases at V and 9 bases at J, with 18 bases in the middle. Germline CDR1 MNHEY, CDR2 SVGAGI. The CDR3 spans 15 residues. CDR3: CASRGSSGGSSPLHF. The CDR3, as DNA: TGTGCCAGCAGGGGATCCAGCGGGGGCAGTTCACCCCTCCACTTT.

This clone was seen only a few times. This chain uses TRBV27 with TRBJ1-1, with D uncertain. Per the germline V gene, CDR1 is MNHEY and CDR2 is SMNVEV (reference sequence). V gave up 6 bases and J gave up 5 bases, with 13 bases separating them. This CDR3 has 13 amino acids. This CDR3 is CASSPDQETEAFF. The DNA of the CDR3 is TGTGCCAGCAGCCCTGATCAGGAAACTGAAGCTTTCTTT.